This TCR beta chain was recovered during a study of T-cell memory formation after mild COVID-19. Overall study results and limits: Later expanders leaned CD4+, whereas day 15 to 85 contracting clones were balanced CD4/CD8.

The CDR3 is made up of 13 amino acids. Per the germline V gene, CDR1 is LNHNV and CDR2 is YYDKDF (reference sequence). V was cut by 0 bases and J by 9 bases, with 10 bases left in between. This clonotype was seen a handful of times. Its antigen remains unidentified. A single record per CDR3 protein comes from TCRdb applying MiXCR to the 5' RACE reads. Counted here are about 440,000 distinct CDR3 sequences, around 18% occurring once; the ten biggest clones make up 8.4%. The chain uses TRBV15 and TRBJ2-3; D call uncertain. This sequence was found in an adult woman who had mild COVID-19 (a few samples of this study predate the infection). Cell type and time point are not known. The specimen sequenced was PBMCs or a T cell subset sorted from them (not recorded which). CDR3 amino acids: CATSRDWRSTQYF. CDR3 sequence (DNA): TGTGCCACCAGCAGAGATTGGCGGAGCACGCAGTATTTT.